Listed here is a single TCR beta chain. One end of the junction is discordant with germline, which a read error may explain. These data originate in a study of T cell responses to AZD1222 COVID-19 vaccine. This CDR3 is 14 amino acids long. Germline-derived CDR1 and CDR2 are SSHAT and FNYEAQ (reference sequence). Profiled with immunoSEQ multiplex PCR; TCRdb holds only in-frame clones, not every one. The sample has 84,000 or so clones, nearly 90% seen once. The source was peripheral blood, collected on day 0 of AZD1222 vaccination. This TCR was sampled from an adult in good health. The chain uses TRBV7-7 and TRBJ2-5; D gene uncertain. CDR3 region: CASSLSDGLGTQYF. In nucleotides, the CDR3 is TGTGCTAGCAGCTTATCGGACGGCCTCGGGACCCAGTACTTC.